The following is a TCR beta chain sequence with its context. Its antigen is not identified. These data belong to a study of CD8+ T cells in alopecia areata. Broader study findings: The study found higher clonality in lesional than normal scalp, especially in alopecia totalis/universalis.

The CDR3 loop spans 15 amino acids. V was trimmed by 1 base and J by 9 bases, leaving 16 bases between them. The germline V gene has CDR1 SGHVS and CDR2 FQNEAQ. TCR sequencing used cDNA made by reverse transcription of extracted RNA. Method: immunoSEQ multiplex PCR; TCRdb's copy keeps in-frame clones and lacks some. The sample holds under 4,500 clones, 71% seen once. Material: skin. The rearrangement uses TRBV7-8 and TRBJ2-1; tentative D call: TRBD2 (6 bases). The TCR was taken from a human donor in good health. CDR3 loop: CASSLVVTSWAEQFF. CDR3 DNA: TGTGCCAGCAGCTTAGTTGTAACTAGCTGGGCTGAGCAGTTCTTC.